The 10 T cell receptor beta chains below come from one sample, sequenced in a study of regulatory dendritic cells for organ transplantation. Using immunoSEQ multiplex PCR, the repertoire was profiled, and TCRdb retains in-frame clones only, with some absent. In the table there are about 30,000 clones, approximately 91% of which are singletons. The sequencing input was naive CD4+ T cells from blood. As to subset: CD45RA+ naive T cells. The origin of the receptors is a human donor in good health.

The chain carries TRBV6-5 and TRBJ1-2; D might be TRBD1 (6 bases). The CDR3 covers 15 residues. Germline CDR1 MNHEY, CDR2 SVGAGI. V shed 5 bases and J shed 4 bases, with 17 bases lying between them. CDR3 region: CASSRGDRKGYGYTF. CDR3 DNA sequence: TGTGCCAGCAGTCGAGGAGACAGGAAGGGCTATGGCTACACCTTC.

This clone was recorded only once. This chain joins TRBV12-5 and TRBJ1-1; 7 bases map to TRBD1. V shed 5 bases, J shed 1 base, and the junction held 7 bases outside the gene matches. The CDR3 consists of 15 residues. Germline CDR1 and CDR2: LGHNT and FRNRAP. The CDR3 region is CASGPPGQTNTEAFF. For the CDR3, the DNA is TGTGCTAGTGGTCCCCCGGGACAGACGAACACTGAAGCTTTCTTT.

CDR3 nucleotides: TGTGCCAGCTCCTCAGGACAGGGAGGCACAGATACGCAGTATTTT. Translated: CASSSGQGGTDTQYF. The J gene is TRBJ2-3, the V gene TRBV2; 8 nucleotides match TRBD1. V gave up 8 bases and J gave up 1 base; unmatched junction bases: 8. Germline-derived CDR1 and CDR2 are SNHLY and FYNNEI. This CDR3 is 15 amino acids long.

The CDR3: CASSIGTSTDTQYF. In DNA form, the CDR3 reads TGTGCCAGCAGCATCGGGACTAGCACAGATACGCAGTATTTT. The V and J genes are TRBV11-2 and TRBJ2-3, with D tentatively TRBD2 (6 bases). The germline V and J ends were trimmed by 5 bases and 0 bases, with 9 bases remaining between them. CDR3 length equals 14 residues. Per germline, CDR1 SGHAT and CDR2 FQNNGV. Full variable domain (remainder filled in from reference TRBV11-2 and TRBJ2-3): EAGVAQSPRYKIIEKRQSVAFWCNPISGHATLYWYQQILGQGPKLLIQFQNNGVVDDSQLPKDRFSAERLKGVDSTLKIQPAKLEDSAVYLCASSIGTSTDTQYFGPGTRLTVL.

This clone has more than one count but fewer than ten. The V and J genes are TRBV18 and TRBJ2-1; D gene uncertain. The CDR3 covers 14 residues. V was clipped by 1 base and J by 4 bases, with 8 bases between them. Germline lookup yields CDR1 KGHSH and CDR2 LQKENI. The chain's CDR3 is CASSPLPEYNEQFF. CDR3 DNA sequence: TGTGCCAGCTCACCACTCCCTGAATACAATGAGCAGTTCTTC.

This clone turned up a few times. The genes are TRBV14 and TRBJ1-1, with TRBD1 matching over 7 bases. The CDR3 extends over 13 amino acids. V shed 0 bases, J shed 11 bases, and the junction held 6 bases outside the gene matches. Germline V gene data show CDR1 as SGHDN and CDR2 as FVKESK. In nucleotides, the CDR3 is TGTGCCAGCAGCCAAGAGCCACAGGGGACGGCTTTCTTT. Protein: CASSQEPQGTAFF.

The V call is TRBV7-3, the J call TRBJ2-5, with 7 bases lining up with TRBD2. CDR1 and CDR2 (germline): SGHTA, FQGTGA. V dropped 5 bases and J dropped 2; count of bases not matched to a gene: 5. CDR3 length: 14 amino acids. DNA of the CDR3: TGTGCCAGCAGCCCCGCGGGGGAGCAAGAGACCCAGTACTTC. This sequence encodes CASSPAGEQETQYF.

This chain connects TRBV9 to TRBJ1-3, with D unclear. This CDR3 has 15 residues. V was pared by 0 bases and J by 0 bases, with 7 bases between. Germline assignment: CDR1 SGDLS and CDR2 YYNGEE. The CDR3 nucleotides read TGTGCCAGCAGCGTAGCGGCGATCTCTGGAAACACCATATATTTT. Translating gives CASSVAAISGNTIYF.

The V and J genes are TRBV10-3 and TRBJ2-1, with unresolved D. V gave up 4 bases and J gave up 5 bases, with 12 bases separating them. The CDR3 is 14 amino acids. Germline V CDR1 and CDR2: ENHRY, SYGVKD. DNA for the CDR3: TGTGCCATCAGTGCCGACCTGAGGCACAATGAGCAGTTCTTC. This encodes CAISADLRHNEQFF.

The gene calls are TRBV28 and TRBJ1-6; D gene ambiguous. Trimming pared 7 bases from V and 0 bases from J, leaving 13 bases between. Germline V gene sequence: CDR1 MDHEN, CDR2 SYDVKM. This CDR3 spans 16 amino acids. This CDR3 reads CASIGQSSSYNSPLHF. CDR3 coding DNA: TGTGCCAGCATCGGGCAGTCGAGCTCCTATAATTCACCCCTCCACTTT.